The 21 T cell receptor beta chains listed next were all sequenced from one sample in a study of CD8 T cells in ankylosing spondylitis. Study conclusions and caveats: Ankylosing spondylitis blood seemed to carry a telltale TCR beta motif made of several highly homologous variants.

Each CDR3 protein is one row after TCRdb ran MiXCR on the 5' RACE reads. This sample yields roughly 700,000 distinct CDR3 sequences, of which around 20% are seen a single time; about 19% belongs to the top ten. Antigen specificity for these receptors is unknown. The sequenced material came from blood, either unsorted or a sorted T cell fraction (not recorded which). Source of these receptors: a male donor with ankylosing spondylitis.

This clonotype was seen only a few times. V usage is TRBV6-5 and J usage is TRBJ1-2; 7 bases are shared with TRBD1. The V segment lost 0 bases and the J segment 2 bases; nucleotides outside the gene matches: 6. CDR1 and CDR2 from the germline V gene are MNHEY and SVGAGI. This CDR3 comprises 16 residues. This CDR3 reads CASSYSPRTGNYGYTF. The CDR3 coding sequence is TGTGCCAGCAGTTACTCGCCGAGGACAGGCAACTATGGCTACACCTTC.

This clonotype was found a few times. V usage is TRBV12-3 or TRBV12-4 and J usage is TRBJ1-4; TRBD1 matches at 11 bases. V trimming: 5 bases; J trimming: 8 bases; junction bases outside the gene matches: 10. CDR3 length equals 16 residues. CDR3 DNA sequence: TGTGCCAGCAGTCCTCAGGACAGGGGGCTGGGGGAAAAACTGTTTTTT. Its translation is CASSPQDRGLGEKLFF.

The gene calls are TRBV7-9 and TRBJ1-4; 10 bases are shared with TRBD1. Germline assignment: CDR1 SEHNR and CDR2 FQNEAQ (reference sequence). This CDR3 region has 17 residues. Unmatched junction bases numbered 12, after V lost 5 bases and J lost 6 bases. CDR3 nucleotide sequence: TGTGCCAGCAGCCCCAGACAGGGGGCAATCACGGATGAAAAACTGTTTTTT. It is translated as CASSPRQGAITDEKLFF.

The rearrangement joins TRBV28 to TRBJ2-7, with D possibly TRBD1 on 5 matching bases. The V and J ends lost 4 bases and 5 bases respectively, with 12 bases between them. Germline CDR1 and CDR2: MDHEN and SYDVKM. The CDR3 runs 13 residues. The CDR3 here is CASSWQGEHEQYF. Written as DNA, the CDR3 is TGTGCCAGCAGTTGGCAGGGTGAGCACGAGCAGTACTTC.

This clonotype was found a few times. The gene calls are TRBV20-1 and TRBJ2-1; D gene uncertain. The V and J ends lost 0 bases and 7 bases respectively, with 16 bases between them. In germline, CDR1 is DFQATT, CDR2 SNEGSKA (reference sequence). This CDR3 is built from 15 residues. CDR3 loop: CSARDNAERVNEQFF. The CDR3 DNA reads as TGCAGTGCTAGAGATAACGCGGAAAGGGTGAATGAGCAGTTCTTC.

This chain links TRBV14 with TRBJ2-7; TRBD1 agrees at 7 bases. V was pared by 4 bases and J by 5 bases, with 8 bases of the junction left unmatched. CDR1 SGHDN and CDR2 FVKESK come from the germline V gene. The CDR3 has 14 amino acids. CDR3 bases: TGTGCCAGCAGCCGGGTCGACAGGGTCCACGAGCAGTACTTC. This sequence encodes CASSRVDRVHEQYF.

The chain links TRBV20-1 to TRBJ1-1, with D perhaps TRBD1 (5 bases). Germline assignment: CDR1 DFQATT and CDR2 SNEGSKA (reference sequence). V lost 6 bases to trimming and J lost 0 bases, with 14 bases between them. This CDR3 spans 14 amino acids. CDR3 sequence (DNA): TGCAGTGCAGGACGACAGTTAATGAACACTGAAGCTTTCTTT. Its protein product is CSAGRQLMNTEAFF.

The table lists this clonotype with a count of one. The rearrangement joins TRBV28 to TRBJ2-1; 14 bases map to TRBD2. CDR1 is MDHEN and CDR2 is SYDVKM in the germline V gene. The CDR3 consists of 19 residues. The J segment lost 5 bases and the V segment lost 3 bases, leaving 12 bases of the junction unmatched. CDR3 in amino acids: CASSLTSGRALSRHNEQFF. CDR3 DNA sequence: TGTGCCAGCAGTTTGACTAGCGGGAGGGCCCTCAGTAGGCACAATGAGCAGTTCTTC. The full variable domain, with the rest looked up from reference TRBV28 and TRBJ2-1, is DVKVTQSSRYLVKRTGEKVFLECVQDMDHENMFWYRQDPGLGLRLIYFSYDVKMKEKGDIPEGYSVSREKKERFSLILESASTNQTSMYLCASSLTSGRALSRHNEQFFGPGTRLTVL.

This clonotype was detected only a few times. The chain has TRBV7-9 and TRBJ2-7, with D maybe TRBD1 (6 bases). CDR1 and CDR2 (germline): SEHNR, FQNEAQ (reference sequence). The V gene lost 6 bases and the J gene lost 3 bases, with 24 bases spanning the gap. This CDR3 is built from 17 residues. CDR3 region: CASRQAPDSGVLYEQYF. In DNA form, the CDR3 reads TGTGCCAGCAGACAAGCCCCGGACAGCGGCGTCCTCTACGAGCAGTACTTC.

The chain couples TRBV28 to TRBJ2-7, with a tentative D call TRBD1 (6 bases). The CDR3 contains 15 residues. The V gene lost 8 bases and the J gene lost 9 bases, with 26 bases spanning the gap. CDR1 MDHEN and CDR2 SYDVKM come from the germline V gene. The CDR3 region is CASSSATGVVRGQYF. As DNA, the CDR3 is TGTGCCAGCTCGTCCGCGACAGGCGTCGTACGAGGGCAGTACTTC.

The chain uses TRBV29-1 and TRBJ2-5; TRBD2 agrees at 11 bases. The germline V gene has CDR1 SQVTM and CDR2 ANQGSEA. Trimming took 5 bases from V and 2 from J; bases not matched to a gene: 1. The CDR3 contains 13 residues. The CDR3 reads CSVRTSGQETQYF. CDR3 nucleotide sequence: TGCAGCGTTCGGACTAGCGGGCAAGAGACCCAGTACTTC.

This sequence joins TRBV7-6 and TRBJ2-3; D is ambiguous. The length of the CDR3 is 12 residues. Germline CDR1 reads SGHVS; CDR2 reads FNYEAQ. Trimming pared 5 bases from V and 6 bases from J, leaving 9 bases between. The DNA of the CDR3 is TGTGCCAGCAGCCATTTTAGCGATACGCAGTATTTT. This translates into CASSHFSDTQYF.

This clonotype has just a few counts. CDR3 sequence reads: CASSLRDRHEQYF. The CDR3 DNA is TGTGCCAGCAGCTTGCGGGACAGGCACGAGCAGTACTTC. The chain has TRBV7-9 and TRBJ2-7; 8 nucleotides match TRBD1. The V gene's germline CDR1 is SEHNR and CDR2 FQNEAQ (reference sequence). After removal of 3 bases from V and 5 bases from J, the junction contained 3 bases not matched to a gene. The length of the CDR3 is 13 residues.

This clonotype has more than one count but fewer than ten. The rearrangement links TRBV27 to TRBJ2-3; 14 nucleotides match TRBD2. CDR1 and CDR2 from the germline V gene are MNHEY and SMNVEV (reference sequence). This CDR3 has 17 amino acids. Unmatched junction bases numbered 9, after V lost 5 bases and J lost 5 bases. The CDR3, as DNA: TGTGCCAGCAGTCCCCTTCAGGGACTAGCGGGAGTAGATACGCAGTATTTT. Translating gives CASSPLQGLAGVDTQYF.

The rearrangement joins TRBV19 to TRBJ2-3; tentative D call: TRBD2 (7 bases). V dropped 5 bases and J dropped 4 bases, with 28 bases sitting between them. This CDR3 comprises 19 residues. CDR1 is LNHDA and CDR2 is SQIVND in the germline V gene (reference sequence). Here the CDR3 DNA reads TGTGCCAGTAGTCTTGCGAACCCCGCGTGGGGGGGCCCCGCAGATACGCAGTATTTT. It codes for CASSLANPAWGGPADTQYF.

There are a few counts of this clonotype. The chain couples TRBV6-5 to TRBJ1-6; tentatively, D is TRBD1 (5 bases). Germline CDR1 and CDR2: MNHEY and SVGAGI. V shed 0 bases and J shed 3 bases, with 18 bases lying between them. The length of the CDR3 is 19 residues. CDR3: CASSYSGLTVTSYNSPLHF. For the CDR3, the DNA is TGTGCCAGCAGTTACTCTGGGCTGACAGTCACAAGCTATAATTCACCCCTCCACTTT.

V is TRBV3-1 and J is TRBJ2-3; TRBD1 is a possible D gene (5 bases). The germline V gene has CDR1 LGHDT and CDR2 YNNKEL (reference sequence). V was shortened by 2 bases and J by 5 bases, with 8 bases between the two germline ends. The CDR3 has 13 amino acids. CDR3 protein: CASSQQGIDTQYF. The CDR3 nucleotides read TGTGCCAGCAGCCAACAGGGAATAGATACGCAGTATTTT.

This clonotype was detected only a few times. For the CDR3, the DNA is TGTGCCAGCAGCTTATGGAGGGATGCAGAGACCCAGTACTTC. Protein sequence: CASSLWRDAETQYF. The chain combines TRBV7-2 with TRBJ2-5; a weak D match, TRBD2 (6 bases). There are 14 residues in the CDR3. Germline lookup yields CDR1 SGHTA and CDR2 FQGNSA. The germline V and J ends were trimmed by 2 bases and 4 bases, with 11 bases remaining between them.

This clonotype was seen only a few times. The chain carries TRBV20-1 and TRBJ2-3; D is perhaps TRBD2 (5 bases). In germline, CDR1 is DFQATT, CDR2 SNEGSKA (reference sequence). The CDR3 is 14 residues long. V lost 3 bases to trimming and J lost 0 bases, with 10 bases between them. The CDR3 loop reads CSASSSGSTDTQYF. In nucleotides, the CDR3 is TGCAGTGCTAGTTCCAGCGGAAGCACAGATACGCAGTATTTT.

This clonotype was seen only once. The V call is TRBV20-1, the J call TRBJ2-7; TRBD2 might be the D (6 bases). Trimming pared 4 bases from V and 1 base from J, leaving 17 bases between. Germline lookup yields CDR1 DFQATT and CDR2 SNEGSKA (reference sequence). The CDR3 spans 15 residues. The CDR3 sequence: CSAKGEAWQSYEQYF. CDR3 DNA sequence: TGCAGTGCTAAAGGGGAGGCTTGGCAATCCTACGAGCAGTACTTC.

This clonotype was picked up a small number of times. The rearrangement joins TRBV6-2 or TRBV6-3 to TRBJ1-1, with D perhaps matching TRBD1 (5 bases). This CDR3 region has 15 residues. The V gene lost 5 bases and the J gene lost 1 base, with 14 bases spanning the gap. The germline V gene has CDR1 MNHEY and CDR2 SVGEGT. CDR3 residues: CASSDRGRENTEAFF. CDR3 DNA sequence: TGTGCCAGCAGTGACCGGGGACGGGAGAACACTGAAGCTTTCTTT.